This T cell receptor beta chain was obtained from a study of tumor and adjacent non-tumor tissue in lung cancer. A modified ARM-PCR protocol with three rounds of nested PCR amplified TCRbeta. MiXCR, run by TCRdb on the multiplex PCR reads, gives a single entry per CDR3 protein. Here the sample spans 80,000 to 100,000 distinct CDR3 sequences, about 80% being singletons. The CDR3 has 15 amino acids. Germline values: CDR1 SQVTM, CDR2 ANQGSEA. Germline trimming cut 7 bases from V and 3 bases from J; bases unmatched to any gene: 12. This sample's RNA came from whole unsorted tissue. This non-tumor lung sample came from over 3 cm beyond the tumor edge.

This clonotype was obtained from a man aged 60-69 years with small cell lung cancer. The rearrangement uses TRBV29-1 and TRBJ2-1; 7 nucleotides agree with TRBD2. The specimen sequenced was distant non-tumor lung tissue. The CDR3 is CSGSPLRGYYNEQFF. CDR3 bases: TGCAGCGGAAGCCCGTTGCGGGGGTACTACAATGAGCAGTTCTTC.